The 4 T cell receptor beta chains presented below share a single source sample, sequenced in a study of control samples from healthy donors and cancer patients. Clones were read by immunoSEQ multiplex PCR, and TCRdb kept only the in-frame ones, dropping some. This table has some 130,000 clones, 80% to 95% appearing once. The material sequenced was blood. These receptor sequences come from a man aged 18 to 35 in good health.

Relative to its sample, this clone is medium-sized. The chain uses TRBV7-9 and TRBJ1-5; possible D gene TRBD1, 6 bases. The CDR3 sequence is 15 residues long. Trimming stripped 5 bases from V and 0 bases from J, with 11 bases between. Germline V gene sequence: CDR1 SEHNR, CDR2 FQNEAQ (reference sequence). The CDR3 DNA reads TGTGCCAGCAGCGCCCGAGGGGGTAGCAATCAGCCCCAGCATTTT. Translating it yields CASSARGGSNQPQHF.

The genes are TRBV12-3 or TRBV12-4 and TRBJ1-5; 8 bases match TRBD1. This CDR3 has 13 residues. V gave up 6 bases and J gave up 6 bases; unmatched junction bases: 4. The CDR3 nucleotides are TGTGCCAGCAGAACAGGGGGGAGTCAGCCCCAGCATTTT. This gives the protein CASRTGGSQPQHF.

J is TRBJ2-3 and V is TRBV12-3 or TRBV12-4; D may be TRBD1 (5 bases). V dropped 6 bases and J dropped 6 bases, with 7 bases sitting between them. CDR3 length equals 11 residues. Here the CDR3 DNA reads TGTGCCAGCAGAAAGGGGGATACGCAGTATTTT. Its translation is CASRKGDTQYF.

The V and J genes are TRBV3-1 (or the pseudogene TRBV3-2) and TRBJ1-5; D uncertain. Trimming took off 4 bases at V and 4 bases at J, with 11 bases between the two ends. The germline V gene encodes CDR1 LGHDT and CDR2 YNNKEL (reference sequence). This CDR3 is 14 amino acids long. The CDR3 protein is CASSPTGRNQPQHF. The CDR3 bases are TGTGCCAGCAGCCCCACCGGGAGAAATCAGCCCCAGCATTTT.